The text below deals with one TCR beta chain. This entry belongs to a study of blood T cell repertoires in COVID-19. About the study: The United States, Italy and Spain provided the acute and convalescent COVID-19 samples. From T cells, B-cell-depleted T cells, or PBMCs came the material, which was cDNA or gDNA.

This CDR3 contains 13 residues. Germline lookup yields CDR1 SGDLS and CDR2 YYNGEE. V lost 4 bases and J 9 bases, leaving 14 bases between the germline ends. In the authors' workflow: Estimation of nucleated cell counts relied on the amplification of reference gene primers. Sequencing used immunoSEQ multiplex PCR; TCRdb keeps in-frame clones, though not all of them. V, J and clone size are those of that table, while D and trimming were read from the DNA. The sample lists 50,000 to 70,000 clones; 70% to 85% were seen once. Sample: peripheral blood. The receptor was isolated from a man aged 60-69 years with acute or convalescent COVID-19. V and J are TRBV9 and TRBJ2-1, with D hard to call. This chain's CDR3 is CASSTHPRGEQFF. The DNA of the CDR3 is TGTGCCAGCAGCACTCATCCGAGAGGTGAGCAGTTCTTC.